This T cell receptor (delta chain) was recorded in a study of γδ T cells in repeated Plasmodium falciparum infection (dated by TCRdb to 2020 to 2022). In terms of the full investigation: The natural-infection arm enrolled Malian children exposed to intense seasonal malaria transmission and compared the Malian children with Australian children matched for age and gender. The gammadelta TCR repertoires from Mali were analysed in two ways: cross-sectionally during periods with no transmission, and longitudinally across episodes of acute febrile malaria. Four controlled human malaria infections were administered to roughly five malaria-naive U.S. adults over about 630 days by bites from P. falciparum NF54-infected Anopheles stephensi mosquitoes. Samples from controlled-infection subjects were taken at baseline, just before selected infections, and 21 days after each infection. Using both natural infection in Mali and controlled human malaria infection, the study looked at the way repeated Plasmodium falciparum infection shapes the human gammadelta T cell repertoire. Results and caveats for the whole study, not just this receptor: Analysis of inter-individual variability in gammadelta T cell responses was limited by the small size of the controlled-infection cohort. Across time and infection, the Vgamma9/Vdelta2+ TCR repertoires showed a highly stable polyclonal makeup, with many TCRgamma sequences overlapping between individuals. Waves of new clonotype selection in Vdelta2-negative, largely Vdelta1+, gammadelta TCR repertoires appeared to be driven by repeated controlled infections. Generalizability was limited because the Malian cohort was drawn from a small rural village of predominantly one ethnic group. Vdelta2-negative gammadelta TCR repertoires from Malian children appeared more clonally expanded, less diverse and less shared than those of Australian children.

To prepare the library, multiplex PCR was applied. Sequencing relied on an Illumina MiSeq. From each sorted gammadelta T cell sample, both TCR gamma (TRG) and TCR delta (TRD) chains were sequenced. Turning to the authors' computational methods: The repertoire analyses used clonotype tree plots, the accumulated frequency of the top 20 clonotypes, and diversity index (DI) and D75 metrics. TCRdb reanalyzed the public reads with the CATT caller, and identical DNA sequences were merged afterwards. These V and J calls originate from TCRdb's pipeline instead of the authors' own analysis. This sample gives 70,000 to 95,000 delta-chain clones in total; almost 1.5% of them show up just once. The biggest ten clones account for roughly 9.5% of the sample. For bulk TCR repertoire analysis, Vgamma9/Vdelta2+ and Vdelta2-negative gammadelta T cell populations were flow-sorted out of peripheral blood mononuclear cells.

This clone was seen a few times. Its cognate antigen has yet to be identified. TCRdb's protein, taken from a much larger clone, differs from this DNA's translation at residue 10, likely owing to a read error; the protein displayed comes from the DNA. From V the trimming removes 1 base and from J it removes 0 bases, while the gene matches leave 20 bases of the junction unaccounted for. CDR1 and CDR2 (TSWWSYY, QGS) derive from the germline V gene. Its CDR3 holds 22 amino acids, cysteine through phenylalanine. The read is trimmed to its CDR3 DNA, 66 bases read in frame from base 1. Sequenced: gamma-delta T cells from blood. The chain couples TRDV1 to TRDJ1; 10 bases in between match TRDD3. No J segment appears in TCRdb, so it was assigned here by matching the sequence to germline. This sequence was found in a pool of human donors (malaria-infected and uninfected, not separated). The CDR3: CALGEPSFRALTGGSYTDKLIF. The DNA is as follows: TGTGCTCTTGGGGAACCTTCCTTCCGAGCCCTAACTGGGGGATCGTACACCGATAAACTCATCTTT.